Listed below are T cell receptor beta chains from one sample, sequenced in a study of cytomegalovirus exposure and HLA in healthy donors. The protocol was immunoSEQ multiplex PCR, while the TCRdb copy is restricted to in-frame clones and leaves out a portion. The sample lists approximately 130,000 clones, 75% to 90% occurring once. The sample comprised PBMCs. The receptors stem from a man aged 40-49 years in good health and CMV-seronegative. Each CDR3 is given without its conserved first and last residue. D genes are given only for firm matches. Clone size is shown for a subset of rows, as once, few, many or a class of expanded clone.

CDR3,J,V,size,D
ASRATVDNQPQH,TRBJ1-5,TRBV27,.,.
ARSLRRGRALNSNQPQH,TRBJ1-5,TRBV5-3,few,TRBD1
AISDPSAGGGTGELF,TRBJ2-2,TRBV10-3,few,TRBD2
ASSLAVGGLTDTQY,TRBJ2-3,TRBV5-4,.,TRBD2
ASHPTSGNTGELF,TRBJ2-2,TRBV5-4,.,TRBD2
ASSSTSGGYEQY,TRBJ2-7,TRBV9,.,TRBD2
ASSGLAGGPSTDTQY,TRBJ2-3,TRBV7-2,.,TRBD2
ASSKGLVRPFSNQPQH,TRBJ1-5,TRBV21-1,few,.
ASRGGQGAHQPQH,TRBJ1-5,TRBV2,.,TRBD1
ASSGGGFYNEQF,TRBJ2-1,TRBV7-9,.,.
ASSQTSGGYNEQF,TRBJ2-1,TRBV9,.,TRBD2
ASSLTGDAGYT,TRBJ1-2,TRBV7-3,.,TRBD1
ASSYYRQGEAF,TRBJ1-1,TRBV6-5,few,TRBD1
ASSWGSGPPGTQY,TRBJ2-5,TRBV6-7,.,TRBD2
ASSARTGGYGYT,TRBJ1-2,TRBV19,.,TRBD1
AISDSPKDYGYT,TRBJ1-2,TRBV10-3,many,.
ASSLWPPWEAF,TRBJ1-1,TRBV5-4,.,.
ASSPGQGYVYEQY,TRBJ2-7,TRBV5-6,.,TRBD1
ASSSGGYGYT,TRBJ1-2,TRBV11-2,.,TRBD1
ASSPTFPGQVRGTEAF,TRBJ1-1,TRBV7-9,.,TRBD1
ASSQEHPNQPQH,TRBJ1-5,TRBV4-2,.,.
ASSQTGGGELF,TRBJ2-2,TRBV14,.,.
ASSLERRGRTGELF,TRBJ2-2,TRBV5-1,.,.
ASSLDLGSYNSPLH,TRBJ1-6,TRBV11-2,.,.
ASSLYRDQPQH,TRBJ1-5,TRBV7-6,.,.
ASTRDGGRNQPQH,TRBJ1-5,TRBV5-1,.,.
ASSVSGLGQEKLF,TRBJ1-4,TRBV28,.,.
ASSESDRENQPQH,TRBJ1-5,TRBV25-1,.,.
ASSVVAQNTEAF,TRBJ1-1,TRBV9,.,.
ASSKGEWGYT,TRBJ1-2,TRBV21-1,.,.
ASSLGGGLGDTQY,TRBJ2-3,TRBV5-6,.,TRBD2
ASSSEQGMFNEQF,TRBJ2-1,TRBV7-3,.,TRBD1
ASSGSSYNEQF,TRBJ2-1,TRBV2,.,.
ASSLFRGSGTQY,TRBJ2-3,TRBV11-1,.,.
AWSNEREVIPEAF,TRBJ1-1,TRBV30,.,.
ASSLGASGSSYEQY,TRBJ2-7,TRBV5-1,.,TRBD2
ASSTQGDTRTDTQY,TRBJ2-3,TRBV7-2,once,.
ASRSLAGTFYEQY,TRBJ2-7,TRBV5-1,.,TRBD2
AIRHDRDTYEQY,.,TRBV10-3,few,TRBD1
ASTPRKGPNQPQH,TRBJ1-5,TRBV7-8,once,.
ASSWTGVTDTQY,TRBJ2-3,TRBV28,.,TRBD1
SAFVNEQF,TRBJ2-1,TRBV29-1,.,.
ASSVTGGSGYGYT,TRBJ1-2,TRBV7-8,.,TRBD1
ASSSPKTSGGDTQY,TRBJ2-3,TRBV7-2,.,TRBD2
ASSVDRGSGQPQH,TRBJ1-5,TRBV2,.,TRBD1
ASSIAGGPSNEQF,TRBJ2-1,TRBV9,.,TRBD2
ASSLLGQGVDTQY,TRBJ2-3,TRBV7-9,.,TRBD1
ASSPTGENGELF,TRBJ2-2,TRBV6-4,.,TRBD1
ASSFGREDTEAF,TRBJ1-1,TRBV7-9,.,.
ASSQEARNSPLH,TRBJ1-6,TRBV4-3,.,.
ARSQPSGLAGMYEQY,TRBJ2-7,TRBV5-3,.,TRBD2
ASSSRAGELF,TRBJ2-2,TRBV7-2,.,.
ASLGGTDTQY,TRBJ2-3,TRBV28,.,.